These 10 T cell receptor beta chains share one sample of origin, sequenced in a study of OX40 agonist ivuxolimab in advanced cancers. Here immunoSEQ multiplex PCR was the method, and the copy in TCRdb shows in-frame clones only, minus some. This table holds some 72,000 clones, less than 85% found once. This specimen was CD4+ or CD8+ T cells sorted from blood, taken in a trial of the OX40 agonist ivuxolimab. These receptors were collected from an adult with an advanced solid tumor such as melanoma, head and neck, liver or kidney cancer.

The chain uses TRBV7-9 and TRBJ2-1; tentatively, D is TRBD2 (6 bases). Deletions cut 1 base from V and 4 bases from J, with 20 bases between. The CDR3 has 18 amino acids. The germline gives CDR1 SEHNR, CDR2 FQNEAQ (reference sequence). CDR3 sequence (DNA): TGTGCCAGCAGCTTAGTTAGCTTGGCTAGCGTTCCATACAATGAGCAGTTCTTC. Its protein product is CASSLVSLASVPYNEQFF.

The rearrangement links TRBV27 to TRBJ1-6, with D perhaps matching TRBD1 (5 bases). Germline lookup yields CDR1 MNHEY and CDR2 SMNVEV (reference sequence). This CDR3 comprises 17 residues. V lost 1 base to trimming and J lost 7 bases, with 17 bases between them. CDR3 bases: TGTGCCAGCAGTTTATTTCCCCCAGACAGAGGGAATTCACCCCTCCACTTT. It codes for CASSLFPPDRGNSPLHF.

This sequence joins TRBV19 and TRBJ2-7; 9 nucleotides agree with TRBD2. From germline, CDR1 is LNHDA and CDR2 SQIVND (reference sequence). CDR3 length equals 14 residues. The junction had 2 bases not matched to a gene; V was cut back by 5 bases and J by 0 bases. CDR3 nucleotides: TGTGCCAGTAGTGGACTAGCGACCTCCTACGAGCAGTACTTC. Translation: CASSGLATSYEQYF.

The chain couples TRBV14 to TRBJ2-5, with TRBD1 matching 10 bases. The CDR3 sequence is 18 residues long. Germline-derived CDR1 and CDR2 are SGHDN and FVKESK. The J segment lost 1 base and the V segment lost 3 bases, leaving 11 bases of the junction unmatched. The CDR3 spells CASSQRQGAWGAQETQYF. The CDR3 nucleotides are TGTGCCAGCAGCCAGAGACAGGGGGCTTGGGGGGCCCAAGAGACCCAGTACTTC.

The chain uses TRBV7-2 and TRBJ2-2, with D perhaps TRBD2 (6 bases). This CDR3 region has 16 residues. The germline gives CDR1 SGHTA, CDR2 FQGNSA. The germline V and J ends were trimmed by 3 bases and 4 bases, with 15 bases remaining between them. The CDR3 protein is CASSLVGTYTTGELFF. Here the CDR3 DNA reads TGTGCCAGCAGCTTGGTAGGGACTTATACCACCGGGGAGCTGTTTTTT. The whole variable domain, remainder taken from reference TRBV7-2 and TRBJ2-2, is GAGVSQSPSNKVTEKGKDVELRCDPISGHTALYWYRQSLGQGLEFLIYFQGNSAPDKSGLPSDRFSAERTGGSVSTLTIQRTQQEDSAVYLCASSLVGTYTTGELFFGEGSRLTVL.

This clone came up a few times. Mismatch with germline at one junction end may stem from a read error. The V call is TRBV7-2, the J call TRBJ2-5; TRBD1 might be the D (7 bases). Germline V gene data show CDR1 as SGHTA and CDR2 as FQGNSA. This CDR3 comprises 13 residues. The CDR3 bases are TGTGCCAGCAGCCCCGACAGGGACAAGAGGGGGGACTTC. As protein: CASSPDRDKRGDF.

The genes are TRBV6-5 and TRBJ2-1; a weak D match, TRBD1 (6 bases). CDR1 is MNHEY and CDR2 is SVGAGI in the germline V gene. This CDR3 is 13 amino acids long. The germline V and J ends were trimmed by 10 bases and 8 bases, with 18 bases remaining between them. The CDR3 coding sequence is TGTGCCACCCTCGGGACACTAGGCGATGAGCAGTTCTTC. This encodes CATLGTLGDEQFF.

This clone appeared a single time. This sequence joins TRBV10-3 and TRBJ2-5; D is possibly TRBD1 (5 bases). Germline V CDR1 and CDR2: ENHRY, SYGVKD. V lost 1 base, J lost 4 bases, and 7 bases lay in between. The CDR3 totals 13 residues. CDR3 DNA: TGTGCCATCAGTGAGTGGCAGGGAGAGACCCAGTACTTC. It codes for CAISEWQGETQYF.

V is TRBV27 and J is TRBJ1-2; D remains unclear. Trimming removed 6 bases at V and 4 bases at J, with 18 bases between. This CDR3 region has 15 residues. In germline, CDR1 is MNHEY, CDR2 SMNVEV (reference sequence). The CDR3 sequence is CASRPDAFPPYGYTF. In DNA, the CDR3 is TGTGCCAGCAGACCGGACGCCTTCCCCCCCTATGGCTACACCTTC.

The V call is TRBV18, the J call TRBJ1-1; D unclear. In germline, CDR1 is KGHSH, CDR2 LQKENI. This CDR3 comprises 14 residues. The ends were cut back, 0 bases at V and 2 bases at J, with 7 bases in the middle. The CDR3 reads CASSPPRPNTEAFF. CDR3 DNA sequence: TGTGCCAGCTCACCACCGCGGCCCAACACTGAAGCTTTCTTT.